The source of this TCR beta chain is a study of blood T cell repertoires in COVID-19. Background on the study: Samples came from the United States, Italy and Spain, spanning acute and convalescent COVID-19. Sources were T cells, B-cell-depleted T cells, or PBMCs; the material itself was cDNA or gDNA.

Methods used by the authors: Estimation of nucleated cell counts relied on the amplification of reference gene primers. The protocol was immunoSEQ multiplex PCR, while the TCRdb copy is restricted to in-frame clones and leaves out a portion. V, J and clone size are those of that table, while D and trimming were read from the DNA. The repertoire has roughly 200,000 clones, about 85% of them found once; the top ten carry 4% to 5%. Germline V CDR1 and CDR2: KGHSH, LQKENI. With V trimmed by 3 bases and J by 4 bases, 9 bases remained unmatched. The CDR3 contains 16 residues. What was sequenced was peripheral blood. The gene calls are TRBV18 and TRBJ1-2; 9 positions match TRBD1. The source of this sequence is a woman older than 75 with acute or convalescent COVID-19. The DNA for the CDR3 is TGTGCCAGCTCACCCAACAGGGGGCGGGTGGCCTATGGCTACACCTTC. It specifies CASSPNRGRVAYGYTF. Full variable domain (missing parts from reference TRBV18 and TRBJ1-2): NAGVMQNPRHLVRRRGQEARLRCSPMKGHSHVYWYRQLPEEGLKFMVYLQKENIIDESGMPKERFSAEFPKEGPSILRIQQVVRGDSAAYFCASSPNRGRVAYGYTFGSGTRLTVV.